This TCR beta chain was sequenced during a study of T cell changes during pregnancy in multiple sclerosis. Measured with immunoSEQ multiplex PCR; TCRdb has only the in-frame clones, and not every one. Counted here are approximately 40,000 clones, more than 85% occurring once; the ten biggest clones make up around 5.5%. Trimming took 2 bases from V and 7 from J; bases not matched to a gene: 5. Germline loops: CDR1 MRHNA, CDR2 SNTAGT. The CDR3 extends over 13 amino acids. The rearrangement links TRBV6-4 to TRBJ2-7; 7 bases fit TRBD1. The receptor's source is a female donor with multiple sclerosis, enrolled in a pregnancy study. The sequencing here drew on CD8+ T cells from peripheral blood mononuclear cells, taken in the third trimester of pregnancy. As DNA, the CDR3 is TGTGCCAGCAGTGACCAGACAGGGAAAGAGCAGTACTTC. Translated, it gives CASSDQTGKEQYF.